Listed here are 17 T cell receptor beta chains from one sample, sequenced in a study of blood T cell repertoires in COVID-19. TCRdb's copy holds only in-frame clones and misses some; the assay was immunoSEQ multiplex PCR. The sample carries roughly 190,000 clones, roughly 79% recorded once. Sample: peripheral blood. The receptors were gathered from a woman in her 40s with COVID-19, enrolled during active disease.

This clone has a single count. The chain employs TRBV6-4 and TRBJ2-2, with 9 bases identical to TRBD1. Trimming removed 6 bases from V and 4 bases from J; junction bases left unmatched: 6. The CDR3 is 15 amino acids. The germline V gene has CDR1 MRHNA and CDR2 SNTAGT. The CDR3 DNA sequence: TGTGCCAGCAGAAAGGACAGGGGATCCACCGGGGAGCTGTTTTTT. It is translated as CASRKDRGSTGELFF.

The chain couples TRBV19 to TRBJ2-1; 7 bases line up with TRBD1. This CDR3 spans 15 amino acids. Germline CDR1 reads LNHDA; CDR2 reads SQIVND (reference sequence). Trimming at V came to 6 bases and at J to 10 bases, leaving 15 bases not matched to a gene. This CDR3 is CASRPGTVGDGEQFF. The CDR3 DNA follows: TGTGCCAGTAGACCTGGGACAGTGGGCGACGGGGAGCAGTTCTTC.

The CDR3 here is CASSEAGGDEQFF. CDR3 bases: TGTGCCAGCAGTGAAGCTGGGGGGGATGAGCAGTTCTTC. J is TRBJ2-1 and V is TRBV6-1, with 7 bases matching TRBD2. The V gene's germline CDR1 is MNHNS and CDR2 SASEGT. The CDR3 runs to 13 residues. V was pared by 0 bases and J by 8 bases, with 1 base of the junction left unmatched.

The rearrangement joins TRBV5-1 to TRBJ1-4, with TRBD1 matching 11 bases. This CDR3 contains 14 residues. V trimming: 4 bases; J trimming: 7 bases; junction bases outside the gene matches: 3. Germline CDR1 SGHRS, CDR2 YFSETQ. Written as DNA, the CDR3 is TGCGCCAGCAGCGGGACAGGGGGTGTTGAAAAACTGTTTTTT. As protein: CASSGTGGVEKLFF.

The CDR3 sequence is CASSRRQGGLADPSSYNEQFF. The CDR3 bases are TGTGCCAGCAGCCGCCGACAAGGAGGACTAGCGGACCCTAGCTCCTACAATGAGCAGTTCTTC. The rearrangement links TRBV6-6 to TRBJ2-1, with 10 bases fitting TRBD2. Per the germline V gene, CDR1 is MNHNY and CDR2 is SVGAGI (reference sequence). The CDR3 length is 21 residues. The ends lost 6 bases at V and 0 bases at J; junction bases unmatched: 20.

The chain uses TRBV29-1 and TRBJ1-2, with D hard to call. V was shortened by 1 base and J by 4 bases, with 13 bases between the two germline ends. The length of the CDR3 is 14 residues. Looked up from germline, CDR1 is SQVTM and CDR2 is ANQGSEA. CDR3 sequence: CSVEAYSDLYGYTF. The CDR3 nucleotides are TGCAGCGTTGAAGCCTACAGTGACCTCTATGGCTACACCTTC.

The rearrangement joins TRBV6-5 to TRBJ1-5; 8 positions agree with TRBD1. The V gene's germline CDR1 is MNHEY and CDR2 SVGAGI. V lost 0 bases, J lost 5 bases, and 3 bases stayed unmatched. This CDR3 region has 15 residues. The CDR3 protein is CASSYSGTGHQPQHF. The CDR3 nucleotides read TGTGCCAGCAGTTACTCGGGGACAGGACATCAGCCCCAGCATTTT.

The chain joins TRBV28 to TRBJ2-7; 8 bases map to TRBD1. After removal of 4 bases from V and 3 bases from J, the junction contained 5 bases not matched to a gene. From germline, CDR1 is MDHEN and CDR2 SYDVKM. The CDR3 runs to 14 residues. The DNA for the CDR3 is TGTGCCAGCAGTTGGACAGGGTACGGCTACGAGCAGTACTTC. Its translation is CASSWTGYGYEQYF.

This chain joins TRBV6-2 or TRBV6-3 and TRBJ1-5; the match to TRBD1 covers 8 bases. CDR3 size: 16 residues. CDR1 and CDR2 from the germline V gene are MNHEY and SVGEGT. J lost 4 bases, V lost 1 base, and 6 bases had no gene match. CDR3 region: CASSYLTGAGNQPQHF. The CDR3 DNA follows: TGTGCCAGCAGTTACTTGACAGGGGCAGGAAATCAGCCCCAGCATTTT.

This chain connects TRBV5-4 to TRBJ2-2; 8 positions agree with TRBD2. The CDR3 covers 16 residues. Per germline, CDR1 SGHNT and CDR2 YYREEE (reference sequence). Germline trimming cut 0 bases from V and 4 bases from J; bases unmatched to any gene: 5. CDR3 sequence (DNA): TGTGCCAGCAGCTTGGCCGCTAGCGGGTTCACCGGGGAGCTGTTTTTT. It is translated as CASSLAASGFTGELFF. Supplemented by reference TRBV5-4 and TRBJ2-2, the full variable domain reads ETGVTQSPTHLIKTRGQQVTLRCSSQSGHNTVSWYQQALGQGPQFIFQYYREEENGRGNFPPRFSGLQFPNYSSELNVNALELDDSALYLCASSLAASGFTGELFFGEGSRLTVL.

V and J are TRBV27 and TRBJ2-7, with 10 positions matching TRBD1. CDR1 and CDR2 (germline): MNHEY, SMNVEV (reference sequence). The CDR3 loop spans 15 amino acids. V was pared by 6 bases and J by 7 bases, with 12 bases of the junction left unmatched. The CDR3 sequence is CASSRTGGAAGEQYF. CDR3 nucleotide sequence: TGTGCCAGCAGCCGGACAGGGGGAGCCGCGGGAGAGCAGTACTTC.

The chain joins TRBV7-6 to TRBJ2-7; D is possibly TRBD2 (7 bases). V shed 4 bases and J shed 2 bases, with 15 bases lying between them. The CDR3 has 15 residues. Germline V CDR1 and CDR2: SGHVS, FNYEAQ. In DNA form, the CDR3 reads TGTGCCAGCAGCTCGGGGGCGGGAGCCACCTACGAGCAGTACTTC. Translated, it gives CASSSGAGATYEQYF.

This clone was picked up a small number of times. The rearrangement links TRBV5-6 to TRBJ2-7; perhaps TRBD1 as D (6 bases). Germline loops: CDR1 SGHDT, CDR2 YYEEEE. V was trimmed by 0 bases and J by 5 bases, leaving 15 bases between them. There are 15 residues in the CDR3. This CDR3 is CASSLVGGVVHEQYF. CDR3 DNA: TGTGCCAGCAGCTTGGTTGGGGGCGTAGTGCACGAGCAGTACTTC.

This clone was found a few times. The V gene is TRBV5-1, the J gene TRBJ2-2; a possible D gene is TRBD1 (6 bases). The CDR3 is 15 residues long. The V gene lost 4 bases and the J gene lost 3 bases, with 13 bases spanning the gap. CDR1 and CDR2 from the germline V gene are SGHRS and YFSETQ. The CDR3 here is CASSPQGLDTGELFF. CDR3 nucleotides: TGCGCCAGCAGCCCACAGGGTCTAGACACCGGGGAGCTGTTTTTT. Looking up the rest from reference TRBV5-1 and TRBJ2-2 gives the full variable domain: KAGVTQTPRYLIKTRGQQVTLSCSPISGHRSVSWYQQTPGQGLQFLFEYFSETQRNKGNFPGRFSGRQFSNSRSEMNVSTLELGDSALYLCASSPQGLDTGELFFGEGSRLTVL.

V is TRBV18 and J is TRBJ1-6, with TRBD1 as a possible D gene (6 bases). The CDR3 has 15 residues. CDR1 and CDR2 (germline): KGHSH, LQKENI. Trimming removed 3 bases at V and 9 bases at J, with 15 bases between. CDR3 nucleotides: TGTGCCAGCTCACCGGCTTCGACAGGCGGTTCACCCCTCCACTTT. It encodes CASSPASTGGSPLHF.

The chain combines TRBV11-2 with TRBJ2-1, with D unclear. V lost 5 bases and J 4 bases, leaving 9 bases between the germline ends. This CDR3 is built from 13 residues. Germline loops: CDR1 SGHAT, CDR2 FQNNGV. CDR3 coding DNA: TGTGCCAGCAGCCCAGACAATTACAATGAGCAGTTCTTC. Translating gives CASSPDNYNEQFF.

This sequence joins TRBV6-5 and TRBJ1-2; 7 bases fit TRBD1. This CDR3 comprises 13 residues. CDR1 and CDR2 from the germline V gene are MNHEY and SVGAGI. V lost 5 bases and J lost 8; bases outside the gene matches: 8. The CDR3 region has the DNA TGTGCCAGCAGTCCCGACAGGGACCACGGCTACACCTTC. This codes for CASSPDRDHGYTF.